This is a list of T cell receptor beta chains from one sample in a study of blood T cell repertoires in COVID-19. Repertoires were generated with immunoSEQ multiplex PCR, while TCRdb's copy carries only in-frame clones and drops some. The sample shows about 75,000 clones, over 80% of them seen only once. Specimen: peripheral blood. The receptor source for this set is a woman aged 50 to 60 with acute or convalescent COVID-19. Both conserved end residues are part of each CDR3. D genes are given only for firm matches. Some rows have no size entry. The others give once, few or many, or a class for an expanded clone.

>TRBV7-6|14|NA|TRBJ2-7|NA
CASSLIAGGPEQYF
TGTGCCAGCAGCTTAATCGCAGGCGGGCCCGAGCAGTACTTC
>TRBV4-2|16|NA|TRBJ1-2|NA
CASSPAAGGRGYGYTF
TGTGCCAGCAGCCCGGCGGCCGGGGGGCGAGGCTATGGCTACACCTTC
>TRBV21-1|17|NA|TRBJ2-2|NA
CASSNAGQELGTGELFF
TGTGCCAGCAGCAACGCCGGACAGGAGCTTGGCACCGGGGAGCTGTTTTTT
>TRBV30|15|NA|TRBJ1-5|TRBD1
CAWSVTQGVNQPQHF
TGTGCCTGGAGTGTTACACAGGGGGTGAATCAGCCCCAGCATTTT
>TRBV7-2|15|NA|TRBJ1-6|TRBD1
CASSPGTGYNSPLHF
TGTGCCAGCAGCCCCGGGACAGGCTATAATTCACCCCTCCACTTT
>TRBV13|15|few|TRBJ2-5|TRBD2
CASSPRLTGGETQYF
TGTGCCAGCAGCCCCCGTCTCACGGGAGGGGAGACCCAGTACTTC
>TRBV3-1/TRBV3-2|16|NA|TRBJ2-3|TRBD2
CASSPLGRTSGSLQYF
TGTGCCAGCAGCCCCCTCGGGAGGACTAGCGGGAGCTTGCAGTATTTT
>TRBV12-3/TRBV12-4|12|NA|TRBJ2-3|NA
CASSPRGDTQYF
TGTGCCAGCAGCCCTCGGGGGGATACGCAGTATTTT
>TRBV16|15|NA|TRBJ2-3|NA
CASSQSPSSPDTQYF
TGTGCCAGCAGCCAATCGCCTAGTTCCCCAGATACGCAGTATTTT
>TRBV3-1/TRBV3-2|14|NA|TRBJ1-6|NA
CASRQEAYNSPLHF
TGTGCCAGCAGACAGGAAGCCTATAATTCACCCCTCCACTTT
>TRBV2|13|NA|TRBJ2-1|NA
CASSVASVDEQFF
TGTGCCAGCAGTGTAGCGTCGGTGGATGAGCAGTTCTTC
>TRBV18|16|NA|TRBJ2-3|TRBD1
CASSPDRVLSGDTQYF
TGTGCCAGCTCACCCGACAGGGTTTTAAGTGGGGATACGCAGTATTTT
>TRBV2|11|NA|TRBJ1-3|NA
CASVTGNTIYF
TGTGCCAGCGTTACTGGAAACACCATATATTTT
>TRBV3-1/TRBV3-2|16|NA|TRBJ2-3|TRBD2
CASSPPLAGITDTQYF
TGTGCCAGCAGCCCGCCACTAGCGGGAATCACAGATACGCAGTATTTT
>TRBV19|16|few|TRBJ2-1|TRBD1
CASSTGQGRSYNEQFF
TGTGCCAGTAGTACGGGACAGGGGCGATCCTACAATGAGCAGTTCTTC
>TRBV6-5|16|NA|TRBJ1-6|NA
CASSYSWTSRQSPLHF
TGTGCCAGCAGTTACTCATGGACATCCAGACAATCACCCCTCCACTTT
>TRBV3-1/TRBV3-2|17|NA|TRBJ2-6|TRBD1
CASSRGQGASGANVLTF
TGTGCCAGCAGCCGCGGACAGGGGGCCTCTGGGGCCAACGTCCTGACTTTC
>TRBV30|12|once|TRBJ2-3|NA
CAWSIRTDTQYF
TGTGCCTGGAGTATTCGGACAGATACGCAGTATTTT
>TRBV27|12|NA|TRBJ1-2|NA
CASSFRGYGYTF
TGTGCCAGCAGTTTCAGAGGTTATGGCTACACCTTC
>TRBV19|19|NA|TRBJ2-6|TRBD1
CASSTGRTGAFSGANVLTF
TGTGCCAGTAGTACCGGGCGGACAGGGGCCTTCTCTGGGGCCAACGTCCTGACTTTC
>TRBV14|10|NA|TRBJ2-3|NA
CASAGGTQYF
TGTGCCAGCGCCGGGGGTACGCAGTATTTT
>TRBV28|15|NA|TRBJ2-5|NA
CASSLLHSGEETQYF
TGTGCCAGCAGTCTACTACATTCAGGGGAAGAGACCCAGTACTTC
>TRBV28|13|NA|TRBJ2-7|NA
CASSPGDGYEQYF
TGTGCCAGCAGCCCCGGGGATGGCTACGAGCAGTACTTC
>TRBV6-2/TRBV6-3|14|NA|TRBJ1-5|NA
CASSSTGRYQPQHF
TGTGCCAGCAGTTCCACAGGGCGGTATCAGCCCCAGCATTTT
>TRBV19|13|NA|TRBJ1-2|NA
CASSTDRLYGYTF
TGTGCCAGTAGTACGGACAGACTATATGGCTACACCTTC
>TRBV28|16|NA|TRBJ1-4|NA
CASSPMDSSFNEKLFF
TGTGCCAGCAGTCCAATGGACAGCTCATTTAATGAAAAACTGTTTTTT
>TRBV5-1|13|few|TRBJ1-2|NA
CASSLGAGLGYTF
TGCGCCAGCAGCTTGGGGGCAGGGCTTGGCTACACCTTC
>TRBV29-1|14|NA|TRBJ2-1|TRBD2
CSVGLAGGYNEQFF
TGCAGCGTGGGACTAGCGGGGGGGTACAATGAGCAGTTCTTC
>TRBV7-3|13|NA|TRBJ2-1|NA
CASSFGPNNEQFF
TGTGCCAGCAGCTTTGGGCCTAACAATGAGCAGTTCTTC
>TRBV5-4|15|NA|TRBJ1-6|NA
CASSLRLGNNSPLHF
TGTGCCAGCAGCTTGAGACTCGGAAATAATTCACCCCTCCACTTT
>TRBV6-1|13|NA|TRBJ2-3|NA
CASSERSTDTQYF
TGTGCCAGCAGTGAGCGGAGCACAGATACGCAGTATTTT
>TRBV29-1|14|NA|TRBJ1-1|TRBD1
CSVPTGGVNTEAFF
TGCAGCGTTCCCACAGGGGGCGTCAACACTGAAGCTTTCTTT
>TRBV19|14|NA|TRBJ2-7|TRBD2
CASSIPGGSHEQYF
TGTGCCAGTAGTATCCCGGGAGGGTCGCACGAGCAGTACTTC
>TRBV5-1|16|NA|TRBJ2-5|NA
CASSVGQSPGQETQYF
TGCGCCAGCAGCGTCGGACAGTCCCCTGGCCAAGAGACCCAGTACTTC
>TRBV4-1|15|NA|TRBJ2-1|NA
CASSLSPGGEGEQFF
TGCGCCAGCAGCCTCAGCCCCGGCGGGGAAGGTGAGCAGTTCTTC
>TRBV7-7|14|NA|TRBJ2-7|TRBD1
CASSPGQGAYEQYF
TGTGCTAGCAGCCCCGGACAGGGTGCCTACGAGCAGTACTTC
>TRBV30|15|NA|TRBJ1-1|TRBD1
CAWRGRTGGGTEAFF
TGTGCCTGGAGAGGCAGGACAGGGGGCGGCACTGAAGCTTTCTTT
>TRBV6-5|13|NA|TRBJ2-1|NA
CATKRGGSDEQFF
TGTGCCACTAAACGGGGAGGAAGCGATGAGCAGTTCTTC
>TRBV6-2/TRBV6-3|14|NA|TRBJ1-5|NA
CASSYSSVNQPQHF
TGTGCCAGCAGTTACTCCAGTGTCAATCAGCCCCAGCATTTT
>TRBV6-2/TRBV6-3|16|NA|TRBJ1-5|NA
CASSKSGVYGNQPQHF
TGTGCCAGCAGTAAATCAGGGGTATATGGCAATCAGCCCCAGCATTTT
>TRBV7-9|14|NA|TRBJ2-7|TRBD1
CASSSQGAGYEQYF
TGTGCCAGCAGCTCACAGGGGGCGGGCTACGAGCAGTACTTC
>TRBV7-9|14|NA|TRBJ1-1|TRBD1
CASSLRGSYTEAFF
TGTGCCAGCAGCCTCAGGGGGTCTTATACTGAAGCTTTCTTT
>TRBV3-1/TRBV3-2|14|NA|TRBJ1-5|NA
CASSQGPGNQPQHF
TGTGCCAGCAGCCAAGGTCCGGGGAATCAGCCCCAGCATTTT
>TRBV19|15|NA|TRBJ1-2|NA
CASSIPRGAVYGYTF
TGTGCCAGTAGTATTCCCAGGGGTGCGGTCTATGGCTACACCTTC
>TRBV27|15|NA|TRBJ2-7|TRBD1
CASYETGQGAYEQYF
TGTGCCAGCTATGAGACCGGACAGGGTGCCTACGAGCAGTACTTC
>TRBV7-9|16|many|TRBJ2-1|TRBD2
CASSLDVGGTYNEQFF
TGTGCCAGCAGCTTAGATGTGGGGGGGACCTACAATGAGCAGTTCTTC
>TRBV28|12|once|TRBJ2-7|TRBD2
CASQGTSWEQYF
TGTGCCAGCCAAGGGACTAGCTGGGAGCAGTACTTC
>TRBV4-3|15|NA|TRBJ2-1|TRBD1
CASSQDRTGYNEQFF
TGCGCCAGCAGCCAAGACCGGACAGGCTACAATGAGCAGTTCTTC
>TRBV2|14|NA|TRBJ1-2|TRBD1
CASSVGTGVHGYTF
TGTGCCAGCAGTGTTGGGACAGGGGTTCATGGCTACACCTTC
>TRBV2|10|NA|TRBJ1-2|NA
CASRNYGYTF
TGTGCCAGTCGTAACTATGGCTACACCTTC